This T cell receptor (beta chain) emerged from a study of CD8+CD57+ T cells in acquired aplastic anemia. Background on the study: Recorded DNA amounts for sorted CD4+ and CD8+ cells had an average of around 3 ug.

Genomic DNA acted as the template from which TCR beta VDJ combination and CDR3 sequence profiling were carried out. TCRdb processed the reads anew with MiXCR; each CDR3 protein has one entry. This table has 150,000 to 200,000 distinct CDR3 sequences, around three fifths appearing once. Study observations and caveats: Patients and controls were not found to differ significantly in CD8+ Simpson's diversity. Both patients and controls carried the same twenty-nine CD8+ CDR3 sequences.

As concerns this clonotype: Its antigen is unknown.

The CDR3 sequence is 12 residues long. Germline assignment: CDR1 SEHNR and CDR2 FQNEAQ (reference sequence). With 6 bases removed from V and 7 bases from J, the gap between germline ends came to 12 bases. The sequence was collected from a human donor with severe aplastic anemia or a healthy control (not recorded which). The sample was sorted CD4+, CD8+, or CD8+CD57+ T cells (not recorded which) from PBMCs. The chain has TRBV7-9 and TRBJ2-5, with D possibly matching TRBD1 (6 bases). The CDR3 reads CASRTGYGTQYF. DNA for the CDR3: TGTGCCAGCAGAACAGGGTACGGGACCCAGTACTTC.